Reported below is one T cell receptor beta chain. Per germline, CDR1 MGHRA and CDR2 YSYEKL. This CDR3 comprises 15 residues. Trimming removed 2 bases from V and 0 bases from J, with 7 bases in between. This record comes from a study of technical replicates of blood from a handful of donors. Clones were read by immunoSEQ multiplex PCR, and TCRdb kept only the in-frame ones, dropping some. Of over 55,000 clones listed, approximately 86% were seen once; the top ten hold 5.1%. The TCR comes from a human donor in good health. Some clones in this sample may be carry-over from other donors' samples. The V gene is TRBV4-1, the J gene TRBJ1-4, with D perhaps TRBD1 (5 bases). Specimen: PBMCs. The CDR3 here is CASSQPGSTNEKLFF. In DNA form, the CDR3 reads TGCGCCAGCAGCCAACCAGGGTCAACTAATGAAAAACTGTTTTTT.